This TCR beta chain comes out of a study of blood T cell repertoires in COVID-19. Produced via immunoSEQ multiplex PCR; TCRdb's table is partial and in-frame only. The sample has about 120,000 clones, approximately 90% seen once; the top ten hold approximately 2%. This clone is a singleton in its sample. The V and J ends lost 3 bases and 4 bases respectively, with 12 bases between them. CDR1 is LGHDT, CDR2 YNNKEL, per germline (reference sequence). The CDR3 has 14 amino acids. The chain has TRBV3-1 (or the pseudogene TRBV3-2) and TRBJ1-2, with D possibly TRBD1 on 5 matching bases. The specimen sequenced was peripheral blood. The sequence came from a woman in her 50s with acute or convalescent COVID-19. In DNA, the CDR3 is TGTGCCAGCAGCCAGTCCGGGGGGGGCTATGGCTACACCTTC. It is translated as CASSQSGGGYGYTF.